This T cell receptor beta chain originates from a study of Graves' ophthalmopathy and Graves' hyperthyroidism. Study-level background: Ahead of any treatment, peripheral blood was obtained at the initial diagnosis. Notes on the study in general: This model predicted ophthalmopathy progression (sensitivity around 70%, specificity around 72%).

This clonotype was detected ten times or more. The antigen remains undetermined. Amplified TCR beta CDR3 regions were obtained using RNA transcripts as template. An initial RT-PCR round employing HTBI primers preceded a second-round multiplex PCR. MiXCR, applied by TCRdb to the multiplex PCR reads, yields one record per CDR3 protein. The data hold roughly 700,000 distinct CDR3 sequences, with roughly 40% observed a single time. In donors with ophthalmopathy, activity was moderate-to-severe, with CAS ≥3, NOSPECS ≥4 and duration under 3 months. V was trimmed by 3 bases and J by 3 bases, leaving 9 bases between them. CDR3 length: 12 amino acids. Per the germline V gene, CDR1 is SQVTM and CDR2 is ANQGSEA.

The TCR originated in an adult man with Graves' ophthalmopathy. The chain is built from TRBV29-1 and TRBJ2-7; D is undetermined. Input material: peripheral blood. The CDR3 DNA follows: TGCAGCGTTGAGTCTCGGAACTACGAGCAGTACTTC. Translated: CSVESRNYEQYF.